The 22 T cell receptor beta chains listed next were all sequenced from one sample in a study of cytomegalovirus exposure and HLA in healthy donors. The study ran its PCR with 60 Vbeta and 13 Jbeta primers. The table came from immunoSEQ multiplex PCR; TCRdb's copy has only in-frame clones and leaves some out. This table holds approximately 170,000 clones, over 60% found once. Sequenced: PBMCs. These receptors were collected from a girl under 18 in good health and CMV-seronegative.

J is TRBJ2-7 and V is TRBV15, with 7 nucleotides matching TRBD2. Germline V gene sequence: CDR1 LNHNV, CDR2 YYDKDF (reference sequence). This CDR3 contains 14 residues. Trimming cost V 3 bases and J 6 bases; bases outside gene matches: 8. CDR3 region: CATSRSGGSPEQYF. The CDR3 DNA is TGTGCCACCAGCAGGTCCGGGGGGAGTCCCGAGCAGTACTTC.

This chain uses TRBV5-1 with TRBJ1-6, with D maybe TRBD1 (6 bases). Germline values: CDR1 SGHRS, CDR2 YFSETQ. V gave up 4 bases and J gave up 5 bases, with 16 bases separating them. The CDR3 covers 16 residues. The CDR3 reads CASSISTGLDNSPLHF. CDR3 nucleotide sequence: TGCGCCAGCAGCATCTCGACAGGACTCGATAATTCACCCCTCCACTTT.

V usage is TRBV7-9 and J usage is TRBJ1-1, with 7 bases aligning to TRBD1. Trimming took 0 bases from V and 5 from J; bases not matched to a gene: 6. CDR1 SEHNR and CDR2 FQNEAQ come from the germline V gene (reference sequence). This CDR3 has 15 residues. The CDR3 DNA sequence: TGTGCCAGCAGCTTAGCGTCAGGGGGAGGAACTGAAGCTTTCTTT. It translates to CASSLASGGGTEAFF.

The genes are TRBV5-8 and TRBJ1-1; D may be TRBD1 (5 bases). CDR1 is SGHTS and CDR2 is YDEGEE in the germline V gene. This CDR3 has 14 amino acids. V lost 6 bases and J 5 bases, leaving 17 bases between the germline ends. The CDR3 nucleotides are TGTGCCAGCACCTACCGAAGGGGAGGAACTGAAGCTTTCTTT. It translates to CASTYRRGGTEAFF.

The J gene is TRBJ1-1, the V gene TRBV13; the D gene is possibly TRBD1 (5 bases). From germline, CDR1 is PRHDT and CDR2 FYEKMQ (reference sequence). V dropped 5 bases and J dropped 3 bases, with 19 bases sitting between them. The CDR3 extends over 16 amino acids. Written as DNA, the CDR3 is TGTGCCAGCAGCCTTAGGACCACGGCGGGGGACACTGAAGCTTTCTTT. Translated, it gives CASSLRTTAGDTEAFF.

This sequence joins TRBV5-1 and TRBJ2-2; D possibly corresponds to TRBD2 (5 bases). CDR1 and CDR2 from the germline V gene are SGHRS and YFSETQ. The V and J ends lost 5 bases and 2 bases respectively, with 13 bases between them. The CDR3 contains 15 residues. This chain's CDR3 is CASRWRLANTGELFF. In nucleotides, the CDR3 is TGCGCCAGCAGGTGGAGGTTGGCAAACACCGGGGAGCTGTTTTTT.

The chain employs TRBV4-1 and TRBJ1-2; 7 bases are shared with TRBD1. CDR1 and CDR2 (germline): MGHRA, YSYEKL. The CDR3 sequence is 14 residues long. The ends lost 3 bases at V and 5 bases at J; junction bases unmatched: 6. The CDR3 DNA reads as TGCGCCAGCAGCCAGAGAGGGACAGCTTATGGCTACACCTTC. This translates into CASSQRGTAYGYTF.

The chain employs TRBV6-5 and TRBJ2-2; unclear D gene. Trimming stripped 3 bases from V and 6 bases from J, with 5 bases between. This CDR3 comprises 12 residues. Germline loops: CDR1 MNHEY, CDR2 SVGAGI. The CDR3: CASSYPAGELFF. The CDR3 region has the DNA TGTGCCAGCAGTTATCCAGCCGGGGAGCTGTTTTTT.

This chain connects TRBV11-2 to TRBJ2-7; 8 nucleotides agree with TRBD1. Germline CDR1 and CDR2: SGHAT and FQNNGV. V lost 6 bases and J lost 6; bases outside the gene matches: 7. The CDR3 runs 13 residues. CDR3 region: CASSYGTGFEQYF. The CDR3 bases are TGTGCCAGCAGTTACGGGACAGGCTTCGAGCAGTACTTC.

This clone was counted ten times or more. CDR3 in amino acids: CASSASSGAGAEKLFF. CDR3 nucleotide sequence: TGTGCCAGCAGTGCCTCATCAGGGGCGGGAGCTGAAAAACTGTTTTTT. This chain uses TRBV6-1 with TRBJ1-4; D perhaps matches TRBD1 (6 bases). Trimming removed 4 bases from V and 7 bases from J, with 19 bases in between. CDR1 is MNHNS and CDR2 is SASEGT in the germline V gene. The length of the CDR3 is 16 residues.

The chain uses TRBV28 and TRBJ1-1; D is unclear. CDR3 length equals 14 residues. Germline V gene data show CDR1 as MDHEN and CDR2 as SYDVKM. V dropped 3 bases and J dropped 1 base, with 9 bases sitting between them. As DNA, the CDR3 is TGTGCCAGCAGTTTTAACCGACAGAACACTGAAGCTTTCTTT. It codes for CASSFNRQNTEAFF.

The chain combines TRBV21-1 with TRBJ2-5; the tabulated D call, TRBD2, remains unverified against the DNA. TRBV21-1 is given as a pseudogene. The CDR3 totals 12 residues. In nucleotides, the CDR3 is TGTGCCAGCGAGTTGGGGAGAGAGACCCAGTACTTC. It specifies CASELGRETQYF.

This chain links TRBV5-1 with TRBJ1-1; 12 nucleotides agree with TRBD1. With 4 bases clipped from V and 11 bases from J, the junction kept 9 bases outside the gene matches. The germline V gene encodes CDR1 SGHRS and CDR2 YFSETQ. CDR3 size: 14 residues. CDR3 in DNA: TGCGCCAGCAGCCATGGGACAGGGGGCGTGAATGCTTTCTTT. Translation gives CASSHGTGGVNAFF. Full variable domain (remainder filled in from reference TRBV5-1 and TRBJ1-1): KAGVTQTPRYLIKTRGQQVTLSCSPISGHRSVSWYQQTPGQGLQFLFEYFSETQRNKGNFPGRFSGRQFSNSRSEMNVSTLELGDSALYLCASSHGTGGVNAFFGQGTRLTVV.

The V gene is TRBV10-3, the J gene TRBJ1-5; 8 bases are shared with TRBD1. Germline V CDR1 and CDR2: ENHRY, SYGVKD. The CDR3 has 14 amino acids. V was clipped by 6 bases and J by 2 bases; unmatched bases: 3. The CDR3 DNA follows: TGTGCCATCAGCTTGACAGGGGGCAATCAGCCCCAGCATTTT. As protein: CAISLTGGNQPQHF.

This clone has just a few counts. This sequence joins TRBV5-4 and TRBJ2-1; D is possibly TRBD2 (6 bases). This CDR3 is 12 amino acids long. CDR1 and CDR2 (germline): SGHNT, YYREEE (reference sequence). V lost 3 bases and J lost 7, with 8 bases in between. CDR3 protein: CASSYGGNEQFF. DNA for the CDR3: TGTGCCAGCAGCTATGGGGGGAATGAGCAGTTCTTC.

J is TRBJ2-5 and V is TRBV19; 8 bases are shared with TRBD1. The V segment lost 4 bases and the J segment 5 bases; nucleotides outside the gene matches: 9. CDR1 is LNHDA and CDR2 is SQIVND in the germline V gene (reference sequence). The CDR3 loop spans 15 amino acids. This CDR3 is CASSTIRGLGETQYF. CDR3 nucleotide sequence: TGTGCCAGTAGTACAATCAGGGGGCTCGGGGAGACCCAGTACTTC.

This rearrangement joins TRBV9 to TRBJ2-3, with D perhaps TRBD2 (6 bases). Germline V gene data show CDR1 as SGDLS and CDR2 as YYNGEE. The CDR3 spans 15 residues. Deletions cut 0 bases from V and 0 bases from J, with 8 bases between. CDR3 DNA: TGTGCCAGCAGCGTAGCGGCGGGGAGCACAGATACGCAGTATTTT. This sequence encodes CASSVAAGSTDTQYF.

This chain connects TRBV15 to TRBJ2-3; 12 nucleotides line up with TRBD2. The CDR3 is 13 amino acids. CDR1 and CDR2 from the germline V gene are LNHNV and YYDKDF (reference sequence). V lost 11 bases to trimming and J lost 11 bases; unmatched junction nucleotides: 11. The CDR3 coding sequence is TGTGCCGCCCGCCCTAGCGGGGGGGATGTGCAGTATTTT. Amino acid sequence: CAARPSGGDVQYF.

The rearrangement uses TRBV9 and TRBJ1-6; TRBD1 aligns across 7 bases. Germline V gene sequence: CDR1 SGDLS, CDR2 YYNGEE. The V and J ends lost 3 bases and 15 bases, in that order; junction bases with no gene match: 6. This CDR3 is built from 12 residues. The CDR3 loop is CASSGSTGLLHF. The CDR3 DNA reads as TGTGCCAGCAGCGGATCGACAGGGCTCCTCCACTTT.

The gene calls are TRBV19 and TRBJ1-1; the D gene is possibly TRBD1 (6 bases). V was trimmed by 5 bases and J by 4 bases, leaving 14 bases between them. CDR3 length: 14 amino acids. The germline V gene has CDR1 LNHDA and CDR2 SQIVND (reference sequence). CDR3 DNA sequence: TGTGCCAGTAGTGCGCAACAGGGTGGCACTGAAGCTTTCTTT. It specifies CASSAQQGGTEAFF.

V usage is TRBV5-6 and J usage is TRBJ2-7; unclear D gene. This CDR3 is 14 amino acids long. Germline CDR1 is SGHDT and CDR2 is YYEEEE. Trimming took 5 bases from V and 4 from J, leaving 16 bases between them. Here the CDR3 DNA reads TGTGCCAGCAGTTCGCCAGGTACAGTTTACGAGCAGTACTTC. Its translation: CASSSPGTVYEQYF.

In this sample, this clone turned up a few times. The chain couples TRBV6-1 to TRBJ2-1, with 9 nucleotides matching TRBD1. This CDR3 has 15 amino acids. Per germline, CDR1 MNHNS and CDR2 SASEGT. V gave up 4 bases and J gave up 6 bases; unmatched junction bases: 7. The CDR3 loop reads CASSADRGSSNEQFF. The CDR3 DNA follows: TGTGCCAGCAGTGCTGACAGGGGGAGCAGCAATGAGCAGTTCTTC.